The rows below give T cell receptor beta chains drawn from one sample of a study of blood T cell repertoires in COVID-19. Sequencing used immunoSEQ multiplex PCR; TCRdb keeps in-frame clones, though not all of them. The sample has fewer than 75,000 clones; about 92% are singletons. The sequencing input was peripheral blood. Receptor source: a man between 45 and 60 years old with active COVID-19. Each CDR3 is given with its conserved first and last residue. The order of the fields is clone size, J gene, V gene, D gene, CDR3 protein, CDR3 DNA. The D gene is left open where the match is weak. Clone size appears in some rows only: once, few, many, or a class for an expanded clone.

abundance: .
j_gene: TRBJ2-2
v_gene: TRBV4-1
d_gene: .
CDR3aa: CASSPGDWTGELFF
CDR3nt: TGCGCCAGCAGCCCGGGTGATTGGACCGGGGAGCTGTTTTTT

abundance: .
j_gene: TRBJ2-6
v_gene: TRBV2
d_gene: .
CDR3aa: CASREGTFLTF
CDR3nt: TGTGCCAGCAGGGAGGGGACTTTCCTGACTTTC

abundance: .
j_gene: TRBJ2-1
v_gene: TRBV5-4
d_gene: .
CDR3aa: CASSLLGGGLGNEQFF
CDR3nt: TGTGCCAGCAGCTTGCTAGGGGGGGGCCTCGGGAATGAGCAGTTCTTC

abundance: .
j_gene: TRBJ2-1
v_gene: TRBV9
d_gene: TRBD2
CDR3aa: CASSIQGLAIGNEQFF
CDR3nt: TGTGCCAGCAGCATACAGGGACTAGCGATCGGCAATGAGCAGTTCTTC

abundance: .
j_gene: TRBJ1-2
v_gene: TRBV29-1
d_gene: .
CDR3aa: CSVDQGSFNYGYTF
CDR3nt: TGCAGCGTTGACCAGGGCTCTTTTAACTATGGCTACACCTTC

abundance: .
j_gene: TRBJ1-2
v_gene: TRBV3-1/TRBV3-2
d_gene: TRBD1
CDR3aa: CASSQGRQGLNYGYTF
CDR3nt: TGTGCCAGCAGCCAAGGCCGACAGGGGTTGAACTATGGCTACACCTTC

abundance: .
j_gene: TRBJ2-1
v_gene: TRBV7-9
d_gene: .
CDR3aa: CASIRDLAYNEQFF
CDR3nt: TGTGCCAGCATCCGGGACTTGGCCTACAATGAGCAGTTCTTC

abundance: .
j_gene: TRBJ2-2
v_gene: TRBV11-1
d_gene: .
CDR3aa: CASSLISTNTGELFF
CDR3nt: TGTGCCAGCAGCTTAATCAGTACGAACACCGGGGAGCTGTTTTTT

abundance: .
j_gene: TRBJ2-5
v_gene: TRBV15
d_gene: TRBD1
CDR3aa: CATSRGTGGEETQYF
CDR3nt: TGTGCCACCAGCAGAGGGACAGGGGGCGAGGAGACCCAGTACTTC

abundance: .
j_gene: TRBJ2-7
v_gene: TRBV6-6
d_gene: TRBD1
CDR3aa: CASSYQDRGPYF
CDR3nt: TGTGCCAGCAGTTACCAAGACAGGGGTCCGTACTTC

abundance: few
j_gene: TRBJ1-2
v_gene: TRBV9
d_gene: .
CDR3aa: CASSEDPGVVGYTF
CDR3nt: TGTGCCAGCAGCGAGGATCCGGGAGTGGTAGGCTACACCTTC

abundance: .
j_gene: TRBJ2-3
v_gene: TRBV7-9
d_gene: TRBD2
CDR3aa: CASSSLAGVSDTQYF
CDR3nt: TGTGCCAGCAGCTCTCTAGCGGGAGTCTCAGATACGCAGTATTTT

abundance: .
j_gene: TRBJ1-2
v_gene: TRBV12-3/TRBV12-4
d_gene: .
CDR3aa: CASRAFGYTF
CDR3nt: TGTGCCAGCAGAGCTTTTGGCTACACCTTC

abundance: .
j_gene: TRBJ1-1
v_gene: TRBV12-3/TRBV12-4
d_gene: .
CDR3aa: CASGIGSEAFF
CDR3nt: TGTGCCAGCGGGATCGGGAGTGAAGCTTTCTTT

abundance: .
j_gene: TRBJ2-2
v_gene: TRBV5-1
d_gene: TRBD1
CDR3aa: CASSSPKTGGEAGELFF
CDR3nt: TGCGCCAGCAGCTCGCCAAAGACAGGGGGCGAGGCCGGGGAGCTGTTTTTT

abundance: .
j_gene: TRBJ2-7
v_gene: TRBV11-1
d_gene: .
CDR3aa: CASSLGQNEQYF
CDR3nt: TGTGCCAGCAGCCTCGGACAAAACGAGCAGTACTTC

abundance: once
j_gene: TRBJ2-1
v_gene: TRBV7-8
d_gene: TRBD2
CDR3aa: CASSFERGYSGGNEQFF
CDR3nt: TGTGCCAGCAGCTTCGAGCGTGGTTACTCCGGGGGGAATGAGCAGTTCTTC

abundance: .
j_gene: TRBJ2-4
v_gene: TRBV24-1
d_gene: .
CDR3aa: CATADSLAKNIQYF
CDR3nt: TGTGCCACCGCGGACAGCCTAGCCAAAAACATTCAGTACTTC

abundance: .
j_gene: TRBJ2-7
v_gene: TRBV5-6
d_gene: .
CDR3aa: CASSGAGPYEQYF
CDR3nt: TGTGCCAGCAGCGGCGCAGGGCCCTACGAGCAGTACTTC

abundance: .
j_gene: TRBJ2-5
v_gene: TRBV29-1
d_gene: .
CDR3aa: CSGHRDQETQYF
CDR3nt: TGCAGCGGACACAGAGACCAAGAGACCCAGTACTTC

abundance: .
j_gene: TRBJ1-1
v_gene: TRBV5-4
d_gene: .
CDR3aa: CASSSPGVRTEAFF
CDR3nt: TGTGCCAGCAGCTCTCCGGGGGTGCGCACTGAAGCTTTCTTT

abundance: once
j_gene: TRBJ2-7
v_gene: TRBV11-3
d_gene: TRBD2
CDR3aa: CASSLDSGGTYEQYF
CDR3nt: TGTGCCAGCAGCTTAGATAGCGGGGGAACCTACGAGCAGTACTTC

abundance: .
j_gene: TRBJ2-5
v_gene: TRBV9
d_gene: .
CDR3aa: CASSVGTSPEETQYF
CDR3nt: TGTGCCAGCAGCGTAGGCACTAGCCCGGAAGAGACCCAGTACTTC

abundance: .
j_gene: TRBJ2-7
v_gene: TRBV5-6
d_gene: TRBD1
CDR3aa: CASSFRQQGPYEQYF
CDR3nt: TGTGCCAGCAGCTTCAGGCAACAGGGGCCCTACGAGCAGTACTTC